This entry features one T cell receptor beta chain sequence. The data originate from a study of control samples from healthy donors and cancer patients. Trimming took 4 bases from V and 2 from J, leaving 2 bases between them. CDR3 length: 11 residues. Germline-derived CDR1 and CDR2 are MNHEY and SVGAGI. Sequenced by immunoSEQ multiplex PCR; TCRdb stores in-frame clones only, minus some. The table lists around 49,000 clones, about 92% of them singletons. The receptor was isolated from a man aged 35-49 years with colorectal cancer. This chain joins TRBV6-5 and TRBJ1-1; D is undetermined. Sequencing input: PBMCs. The CDR3 reads CASSSNTEAFF. The CDR3 bases are TGTGCCAGCAGTTCTAACACTGAAGCTTTCTTT.